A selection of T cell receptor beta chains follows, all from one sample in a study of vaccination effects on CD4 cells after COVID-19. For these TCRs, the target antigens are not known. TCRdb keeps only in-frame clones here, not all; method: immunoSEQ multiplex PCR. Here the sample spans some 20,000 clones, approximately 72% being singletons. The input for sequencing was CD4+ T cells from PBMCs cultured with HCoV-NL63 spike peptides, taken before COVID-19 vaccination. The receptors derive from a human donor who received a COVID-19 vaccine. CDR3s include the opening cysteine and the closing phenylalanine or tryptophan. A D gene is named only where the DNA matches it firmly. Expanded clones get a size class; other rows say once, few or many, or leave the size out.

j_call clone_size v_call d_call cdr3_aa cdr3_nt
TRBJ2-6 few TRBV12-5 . CASALSGANVLTF TGTGCTAGTGCCCTATCTGGGGCCAACGTCCTGACTTTC
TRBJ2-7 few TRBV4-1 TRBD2 CASSRGGLAAPWEQYF TGCGCCAGCAGCCGGGGGGGTCTAGCGGCGCCTTGGGAGCAGTACTTC
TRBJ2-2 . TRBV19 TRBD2 CATAPPGLLAGAGELFF TGTGCCACCGCCCCGCCCGGATTACTAGCGGGGGCCGGGGAGCTGTTTTTT
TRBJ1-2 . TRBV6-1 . CASSEGKYGYTF TGTGCCAGCAGTGAAGGGAAATATGGCTACACCTTC
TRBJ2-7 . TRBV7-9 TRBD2 CASSLSASGAYEQYF TGTGCCAGCAGCTTATCGGCTAGCGGAGCCTACGAGCAGTACTTC
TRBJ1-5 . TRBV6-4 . CASSATYSNQPQHF TGTGCCAGCAGTGCCACTTATAGCAATCAGCCCCAGCATTTT
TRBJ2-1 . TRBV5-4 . CASSLKTLHEQFF TGTGCCAGCAGCTTGAAAACGTTGCATGAGCAGTTCTTC
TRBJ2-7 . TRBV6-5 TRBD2 CASAQRDYYEQYF TGTGCCAGCGCCCAGCGGGACTACTACGAGCAGTACTTC
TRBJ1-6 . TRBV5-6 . CASSLGAGLGSPLHF TGTGCCAGCAGCTTGGGAGCGGGGTTAGGTTCACCCCTCCACTTT
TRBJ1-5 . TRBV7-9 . CASSLDSGNNQPQHF TGTGCCAGCAGCTTAGATTCAGGCAACAATCAGCCCCAGCATTTT
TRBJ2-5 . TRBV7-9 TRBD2 CASSQGASGLQETQYF TGTGCCAGCAGCCAAGGGGCTAGCGGACTACAAGAGACCCAGTACTTC